A single sample gave rise to the 8 T cell receptor beta chains below, sequenced in a study of control samples from healthy donors and cancer patients. Generated by immunoSEQ multiplex PCR, the TCRdb table keeps only in-frame clones and is missing some. Of tens of thousands of clones in the sample, roughly 94% are singletons; the top ten hold roughly 4%. The sequenced sample was blood. These receptors were obtained from a man aged 30 to 39 in good health.

The chain uses TRBV7-8 and TRBJ1-1; no clear D gene. Trimming took off 5 bases at V and 1 base at J, with 8 bases between the two ends. The V gene's germline CDR1 is SGHVS and CDR2 FQNEAQ. The CDR3 spans 13 residues. The CDR3 is CASSRVGNTEAFF. The CDR3 DNA follows: TGTGCCAGCAGCCGCGTGGGGAACACTGAAGCTTTCTTT. Full variable domain (remainder filled in from reference TRBV7-8 and TRBJ1-1): GAGVSQSPRYKVAKRGQDVALRCDPISGHVSLFWYQQALGQGPEFLTYFQNEAQLDKSGLPSDRFFAERPEGSVSTLKIQRTQQEDSAVYLCASSRVGNTEAFFGQGTRLTVV.

V is TRBV9 and J is TRBJ2-5; D gene uncertain. V shed 0 bases and J shed 4 bases, with 10 bases lying between them. The V gene's germline CDR1 is SGDLS and CDR2 YYNGEE. The CDR3 has 14 residues. CDR3: CASSVDVGGETQYF. The CDR3 DNA is TGTGCCAGCAGCGTAGATGTCGGCGGAGAGACCCAGTACTTC.

The genes are TRBV5-5 and TRBJ2-1; 7 bases are shared with TRBD2. This CDR3 has 15 amino acids. Trimming removed 4 bases from V and 2 bases from J; junction bases left unmatched: 6. Germline V lookup: CDR1 SGHKS, CDR2 YYEKEE (reference sequence). CDR3: CASSALAAAYNEQFF. The CDR3 nucleotides read TGTGCCAGCAGCGCGCTAGCGGCCGCCTACAATGAGCAGTTCTTC.

This chain links TRBV27 with TRBJ2-2, with D tentatively TRBD2 (6 bases). The V gene lost 4 bases and the J gene lost 0 bases, with 12 bases spanning the gap. Germline CDR1 and CDR2: MNHEY and SMNVEV (reference sequence). The CDR3 is 16 amino acids. CDR3 amino acids: CASSWGDGTNTGELFF. DNA for the CDR3: TGTGCCAGCAGTTGGGGGGACGGAACGAACACCGGGGAGCTGTTTTTT.

The chain has TRBV5-1 and TRBJ2-3; D might be TRBD2 (5 bases). V was shortened by 0 bases and J by 4 bases, with 9 bases between the two germline ends. This CDR3 region has 14 residues. Germline V gene data show CDR1 as SGHRS and CDR2 as YFSETQ. CDR3 protein: CASSLALAADTQYF. The CDR3 DNA reads as TGCGCCAGCAGCTTGGCCCTAGCCGCAGATACGCAGTATTTT.

V gene TRBV19 combines with J gene TRBJ1-2; TRBD1 is a possible D gene (6 bases). The germline gives CDR1 LNHDA, CDR2 SQIVND (reference sequence). Deletions cut 4 bases from V and 2 bases from J, with 14 bases between. The CDR3 spans 15 residues. DNA of the CDR3: TGTGCCAGTAGTACCCCCCGGCAGGGGAACTATGGCTACACCTTC. Its translation: CASSTPRQGNYGYTF.

This clone came up a few times. The chain carries TRBV6-1 and TRBJ1-2; possible D gene TRBD1, 5 bases. This CDR3 spans 16 amino acids. Deletions cut 3 bases from V and 4 bases from J, with 18 bases between. The germline CDR1 and CDR2 sequences are MNHNS and SASEGT. CDR3 amino acids: CASSDNVKGLPYGYTF. CDR3 DNA: TGTGCCAGCAGTGATAATGTCAAGGGGCTTCCCTATGGCTACACCTTC.

V is TRBV10-3 and J is TRBJ1-1; maybe TRBD1 (6 bases). With 2 bases removed from V and 2 bases from J, the gap between germline ends came to 9 bases. The length of the CDR3 is 14 residues. The V gene's germline CDR1 is ENHRY and CDR2 SYGVKD. This CDR3 reads CAISEVQGNTEAFF. The DNA for the CDR3 is TGTGCCATCAGTGAGGTACAGGGAAACACTGAAGCTTTCTTT.